This TCR beta chain was documented in a study of blood T cell repertoires in COVID-19 (dated by TCRdb to between 2020 and 2021). With regard to the full study: Samples from collaborators originated in the United States, Italy and Spain and spanned both the acute and convalescent phases of COVID-19. The prospective study material was composed of cDNA or gDNA derived from T cells, B-cell-depleted T cells, or PBMCs. The dataset comprised deeply sampled blood TCRbeta repertoires from subjects exposed to, actively infected with, or recovered from COVID-19. The repertoires were released in a freely available public database meant as a resource for research on the immune response to SARS-CoV-2. The samples were drawn from the first 160 participants of the ongoing ImmuneRACE study and from 1,254 subjects provided by 6 global collaborators. The sample metadata nearly always contained a de-identified subject ID, COVID-19 status, age in years and sex. Where available, HLA class I and class II types were obtained from metadata supplied by the sample provider rather than from assay-based typing.

Turning to this clone: Its binding antigen is unknown. No clone much larger than this one lies a single base away; base qualities are absent.

At one collaborating source in Seattle, patients were enrolled during active infection and were followed longitudinally through the course of disease. The collaborating institutions used their own protocols to collect whole blood in K2EDTA tubes. Collaborator samples were shipped for TCRbeta analysis as frozen whole blood, isolated PBMCs, or DNA extracted from either sample type. From the cysteine through the phenylalanine, the CDR3 covers 11 amino acids. The read is trimmed to its CDR3 DNA, 33 bases read in frame from base 1. At the junction V is shortened by 6 bases and J by 12 bases, with 15 bases in between. Summary of the overall study and its limitations: The quantity of clinical and demographic metadata differed by source and by participant and was supplied without curation.

TCRbeta CDR3 regions were amplified from genomic DNA using the immunoSEQ Assay, a bias-controlled multiplex PCR. The published analysis was carried out like this. Nucleated cell counts per sample were estimated from amplification of reference gene primers within the assay. Sequence reads were collapsed and filtered to measure the absolute abundance of every unique TCRbeta CDR3 rearrangement. For each sample, productive Simpson clonality was calculated as the square root of Simpson's diversity index across productive rearrangements. TCRdb limited this immuneACCESS table to in-frame rearrangements with V and J called. A share of clones is missing; checked studies link under half to unresolved V genes, and the rest is unexplained. The V and J calls and the clone size are those of that table, but D and trimming were determined from the DNA. The sample contains about 390,000 clones, approximately 87% of them found a single time. The ten largest clones represent under 3% of the sample.

The sequencing input was peripheral blood. The rearranged chain carries TRBV12-3 or TRBV12-4 and TRBJ2-7; tentative D gene TRBD2, with 7 bases matching. The clonotype originates from a woman in her sixties or seventies with COVID-19, enrolled during active disease. The CDR3 loop reads CASRAGGRTYF. The sequence in DNA is TGTGCCAGCAGAGCCGGGGGGCGCACGTACTTC.